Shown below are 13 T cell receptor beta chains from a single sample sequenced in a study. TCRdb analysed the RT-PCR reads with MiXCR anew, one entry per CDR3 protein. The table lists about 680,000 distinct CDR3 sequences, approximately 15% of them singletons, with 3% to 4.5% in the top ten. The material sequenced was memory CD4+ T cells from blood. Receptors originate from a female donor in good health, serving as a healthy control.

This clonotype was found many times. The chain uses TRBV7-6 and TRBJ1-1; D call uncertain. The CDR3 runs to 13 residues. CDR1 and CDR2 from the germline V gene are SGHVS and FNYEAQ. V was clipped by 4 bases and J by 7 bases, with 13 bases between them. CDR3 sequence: CASSSGRVVEAFF. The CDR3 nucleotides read TGTGCCAGCAGCTCAGGACGGGTTGTTGAAGCTTTCTTT.

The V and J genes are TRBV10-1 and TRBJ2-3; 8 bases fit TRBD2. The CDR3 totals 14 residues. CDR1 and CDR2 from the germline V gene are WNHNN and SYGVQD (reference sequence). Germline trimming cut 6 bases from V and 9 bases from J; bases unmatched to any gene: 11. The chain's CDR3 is CASRETSGAETQYF. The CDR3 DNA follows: TGCGCCAGCAGGGAAACTAGCGGAGCCGAGACGCAGTATTTT.

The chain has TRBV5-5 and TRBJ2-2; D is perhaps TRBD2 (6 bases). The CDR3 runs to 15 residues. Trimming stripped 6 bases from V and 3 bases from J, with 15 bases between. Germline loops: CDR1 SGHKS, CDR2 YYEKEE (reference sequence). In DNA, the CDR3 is TGTGCCAGCACAATAGAGCTAGCGCACACCGGGGAGCTGTTTTTT. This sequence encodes CASTIELAHTGELFF. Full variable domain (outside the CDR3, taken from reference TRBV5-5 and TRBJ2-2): DAGVTQSPTHLIKTRGQQVTLRCSPISGHKSVSWYQQVLGQGPQFIFQYYEKEERGRGNFPDRFSARQFPNYSSELNVNALLLGDSALYLCASTIELAHTGELFFGEGSRLTVL.

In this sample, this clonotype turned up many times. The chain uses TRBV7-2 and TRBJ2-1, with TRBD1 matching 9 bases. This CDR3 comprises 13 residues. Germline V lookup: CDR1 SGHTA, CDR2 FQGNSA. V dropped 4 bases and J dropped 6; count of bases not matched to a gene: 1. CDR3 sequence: CASSSGQGNEQFF. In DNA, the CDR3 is TGTGCCAGCAGCTCGGGACAGGGCAATGAGCAGTTCTTC.

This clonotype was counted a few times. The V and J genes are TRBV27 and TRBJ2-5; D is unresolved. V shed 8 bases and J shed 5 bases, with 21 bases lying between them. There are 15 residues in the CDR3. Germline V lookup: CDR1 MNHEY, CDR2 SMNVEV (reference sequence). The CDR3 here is CASRRDRLMEETQYF. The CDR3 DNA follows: TGTGCCAGCCGTAGAGACCGCCTGATGGAGGAGACCCAGTACTTC.

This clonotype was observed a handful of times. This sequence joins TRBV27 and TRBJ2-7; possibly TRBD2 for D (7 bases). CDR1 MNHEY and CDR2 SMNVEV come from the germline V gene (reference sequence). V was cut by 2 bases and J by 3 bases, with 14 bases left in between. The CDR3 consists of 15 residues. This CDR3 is CASSLKFGGRYEQYF. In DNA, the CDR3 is TGTGCCAGCAGTTTAAAATTCGGGGGGCGCTACGAGCAGTACTTC.

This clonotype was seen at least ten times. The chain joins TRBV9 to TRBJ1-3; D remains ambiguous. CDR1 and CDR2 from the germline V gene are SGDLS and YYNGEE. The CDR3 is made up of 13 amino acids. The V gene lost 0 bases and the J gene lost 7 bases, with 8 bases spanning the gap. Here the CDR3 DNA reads TGTGCCAGCAGCGTAGAGCCGGGCAACACCATATATTTT. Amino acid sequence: CASSVEPGNTIYF.

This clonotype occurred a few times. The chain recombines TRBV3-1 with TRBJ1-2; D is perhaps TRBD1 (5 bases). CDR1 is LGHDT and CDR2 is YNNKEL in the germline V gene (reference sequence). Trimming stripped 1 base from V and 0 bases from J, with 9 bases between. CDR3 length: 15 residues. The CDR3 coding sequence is TGTGCCAGCAGCCAAGGGGGGGGAGCTAACTATGGCTACACCTTC. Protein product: CASSQGGGANYGYTF.

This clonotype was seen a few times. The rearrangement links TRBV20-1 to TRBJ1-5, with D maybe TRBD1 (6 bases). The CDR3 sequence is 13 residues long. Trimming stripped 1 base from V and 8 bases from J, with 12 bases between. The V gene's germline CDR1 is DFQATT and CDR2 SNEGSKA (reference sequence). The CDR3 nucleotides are TGCAGTGCTAGAGGCCAGGGGAGTGAGCCCCAGCATTTT. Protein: CSARGQGSEPQHF.

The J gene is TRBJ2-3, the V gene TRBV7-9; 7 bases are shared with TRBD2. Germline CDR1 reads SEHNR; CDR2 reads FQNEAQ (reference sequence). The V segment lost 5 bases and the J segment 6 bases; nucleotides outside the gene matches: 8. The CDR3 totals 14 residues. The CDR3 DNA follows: TGTGCCAGCAGCCCGGGAGGTGTACCTGATACGCAGTATTTT. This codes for CASSPGGVPDTQYF.

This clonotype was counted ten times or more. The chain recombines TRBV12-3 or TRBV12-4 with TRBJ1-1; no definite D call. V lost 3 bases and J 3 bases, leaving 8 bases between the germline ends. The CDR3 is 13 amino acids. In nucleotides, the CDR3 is TGTGCCAGCAGTTTTAGTCGGGACACTGAAGCTTTCTTT. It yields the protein CASSFSRDTEAFF.

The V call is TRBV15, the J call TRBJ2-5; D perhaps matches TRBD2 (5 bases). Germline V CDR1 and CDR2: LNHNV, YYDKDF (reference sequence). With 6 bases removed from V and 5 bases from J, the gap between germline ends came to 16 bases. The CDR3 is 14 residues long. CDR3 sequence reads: CATRAETRGETQYF. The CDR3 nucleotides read TGTGCCACCAGGGCAGAAACACGAGGGGAGACCCAGTACTTC.

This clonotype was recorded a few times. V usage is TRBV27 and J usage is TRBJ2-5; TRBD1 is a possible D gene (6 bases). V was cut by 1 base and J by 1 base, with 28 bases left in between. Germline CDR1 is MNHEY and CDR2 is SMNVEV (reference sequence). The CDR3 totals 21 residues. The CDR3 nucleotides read TGTGCCAGCAGTTTATACGGCCCATCGGTGGACAGCCCGAAGATCCAAGAGACCCAGTACTTC. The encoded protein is CASSLYGPSVDSPKIQETQYF.